This TCR beta chain is drawn from a study of cytomegalovirus exposure and HLA in healthy donors. Study observations and caveats: Reported performance of the classifier showed diagnosis of cytomegalovirus status with high specificity and sensitivity. Specific recognition of CMV antigens was confirmed in vitro for a few chains (all CMV-associated).

PCR was performed using 60 Vbeta and 13 Jbeta primers. Generated by immunoSEQ multiplex PCR, the TCRdb table keeps only in-frame clones and is missing some. The sample includes approximately 110,000 clones, roughly three quarters of them seen just once. With respect to this clone: As yet, its antigen is unknown.

The CDR3 has 15 amino acids. In germline, CDR1 is SNHLY, CDR2 FYNNEI. V trimming: 6 bases; J trimming: 2 bases; junction bases outside the gene matches: 7. Source material: PBMCs. The V gene is TRBV2, the J gene TRBJ1-5; 7 bases agree with TRBD1. The origin of this receptor is a middle-aged man in good health and CMV-seronegative. For the CDR3, the DNA is TGTGCCAGCAGCGAACAGGGGAGAGGCAATCAGCCCCAGCATTTT. Protein sequence: CASSEQGRGNQPQHF.